Shown below are 30 T cell receptor beta chains from a single sample sequenced in a study of blood T cell repertoires in COVID-19. Assay used: immunoSEQ multiplex PCR; TCRdb lists only in-frame clones, some missing. The repertoire holds roughly 670,000 clones, around 90% seen once, with roughly 0.25% in the top ten. Specimen: peripheral blood. All receptors come from a woman under 30 with acute or convalescent COVID-19.

The chain couples TRBV6-5 to TRBJ1-2; D is unresolved. The CDR3 extends over 15 amino acids. Germline V gene lookup returns CDR1 MNHEY and CDR2 SVGAGI. Trimming removed 3 bases at V and 0 bases at J, with 11 bases between. CDR3: CASSYRGKANYGYTF. In nucleotides, the CDR3 is TGTGCCAGCAGTTATCGGGGTAAAGCTAACTATGGCTACACCTTC.

CDR3 residues: CAITHDRGRAGELFF. CDR3 DNA: TGTGCCATCACCCATGACAGGGGGCGGGCCGGGGAGCTGTTTTTT. V is TRBV10-3 and J is TRBJ2-2; TRBD1 matches 10 bases. CDR3 size: 15 residues. The V gene's germline CDR1 is ENHRY and CDR2 SYGVKD. Trimming removed 7 bases from V and 6 bases from J; junction bases left unmatched: 8.

The J gene is TRBJ1-2, the V gene TRBV3-1 (or the pseudogene TRBV3-2); no definite D call. CDR3 length equals 12 residues. CDR1 is LGHDT and CDR2 is YNNKEL in the germline V gene (reference sequence). The germline V and J ends were trimmed by 2 bases and 6 bases, with 7 bases remaining between them. For the CDR3, the DNA is TGTGCCAGCAGCCAAACTACCGATGGCTACACCTTC. Protein product: CASSQTTDGYTF.

This chain links TRBV9 with TRBJ1-1; D is perhaps TRBD1 (6 bases). Germline values: CDR1 SGDLS, CDR2 YYNGEE. Trimming took off 4 bases at V and 3 bases at J, with 13 bases between the two ends. The CDR3 covers 14 residues. The CDR3 nucleotides read TGTGCCAGCAGCCCTCTCGGACAGCACACTGAAGCTTTCTTT. Translation gives CASSPLGQHTEAFF. The full variable domain, rest sourced from reference TRBV9 and TRBJ1-1, is DSGVTQTPKHLITATGQRVTLRCSPRSGDLSVYWYQQSLDQGLQFLIQYYNGEERAKGNILERFSAQQFPDLHSELNLSSLELGDSALYFCASSPLGQHTEAFFGQGTRLTVV.

The gene calls are TRBV18 and TRBJ2-5, with 10 bases aligning to TRBD1. Per the germline V gene, CDR1 is KGHSH and CDR2 is LQKENI. This CDR3 has 17 residues. The V segment lost 0 bases and the J segment 2 bases; nucleotides outside the gene matches: 6. The CDR3 DNA reads as TGTGCCAGCTCACCACCTCGAGGGACAGGGGAACAAGAGACCCAGTACTTC. It encodes CASSPPRGTGEQETQYF.

This rearrangement joins TRBV25-1 to TRBJ1-2; the match to TRBD1 covers 9 bases. CDR1 and CDR2 (germline): MGHDK, SYGVNS. J gave up 6 bases and V 4 bases, and 9 bases lay outside the gene matches. The CDR3 is made up of 15 amino acids. CDR3: CASSVYGTGYDGYTF. CDR3 coding DNA: TGTGCCAGCAGTGTCTATGGGACAGGGTACGATGGCTACACCTTC.

The rearrangement links TRBV19 to TRBJ2-2; a weak D match, TRBD2 (5 bases). The germline gives CDR1 LNHDA, CDR2 SQIVND (reference sequence). V shed 11 bases and J shed 4 bases, with 8 bases lying between them. The CDR3 is 11 amino acids. In DNA, the CDR3 is TGTGCCCTTGAGGGCACCGGGGAGCTGTTTTTT. Protein product: CALEGTGELFF.

The chain links TRBV12-3 or TRBV12-4 to TRBJ1-1; D is uncertain. CDR3 length: 13 amino acids. V was shortened by 1 base and J by 4 bases, with 7 bases between the two germline ends. CDR3 coding DNA: TGTGCCAGCAGTTTAGGAGAAGTCACTGAAGCTTTCTTT. This codes for CASSLGEVTEAFF.

CDR3 DNA: TGTGCCAGTAGTCGCTCGTGGCCACAAGAGACCCAGTACTTC. This translates into CASSRSWPQETQYF. The chain carries TRBV19 and TRBJ2-5; the D is unclear. V shed 5 bases and J shed 2 bases, with 12 bases lying between them. The CDR3 runs 14 residues. Germline CDR1 reads LNHDA; CDR2 reads SQIVND (reference sequence).

The chain recombines TRBV24-1 with TRBJ2-1, with 9 bases identical to TRBD1. Germline V gene sequence: CDR1 KGHDR, CDR2 SFDVKD. The CDR3 sequence is 14 residues long. J lost 6 bases, V lost 5 bases, and 4 bases had no gene match. The CDR3 region has the DNA TGTGCCACCAGTGCCCCGGACAGGGGCAATGAGCAGTTCTTC. As protein: CATSAPDRGNEQFF.

The table lists this clone with many counts. The chain links TRBV3-1 (or the pseudogene TRBV3-2) to TRBJ2-7, with D perhaps matching TRBD1 (5 bases). V lost 4 bases to trimming and J lost 2 bases, with 9 bases between them. Germline lookup yields CDR1 LGHDT and CDR2 YNNKEL (reference sequence). CDR3 length: 13 residues. This CDR3 reads CASSRGAAYEQYF. The CDR3 DNA reads as TGTGCCAGCAGCCGGGGCGCCGCCTACGAGCAGTACTTC.

The sample holds one count of this clone. The chain's CDR3 is CASSQSGRGGLYTQYF. CDR3 nucleotide sequence: TGCGCCAGCAGCCAGTCTGGGCGGGGGGGCCTATATACGCAGTATTTT. V usage is TRBV4-1 and J usage is TRBJ2-3, with 9 bases lining up with TRBD2. The CDR3 runs 16 residues. Losses at the gene ends were 3 bases for V and 7 bases for J; bases not matched to a gene: 11. Germline lookup yields CDR1 MGHRA and CDR2 YSYEKL.

The J gene is TRBJ2-1, the V gene TRBV9, with 7 bases aligning to TRBD1. The germline V gene encodes CDR1 SGDLS and CDR2 YYNGEE. This CDR3 spans 16 amino acids. V trimming: 0 bases; J trimming: 2 bases; junction bases outside the gene matches: 5. The CDR3 here is CASSVEGRGTYNEQFF. The DNA for the CDR3 is TGTGCCAGCAGCGTAGAGGGCAGGGGGACCTACAATGAGCAGTTCTTC.

The count of this clone is one. The CDR3 loop is CASSLMGGDYGYTF. CDR3 DNA sequence: TGTGCCAGCAGTTTAATGGGGGGTGACTATGGCTACACCTTC. The V call is TRBV27, the J call TRBJ1-2, with D tentatively TRBD1 (5 bases). V was shortened by 2 bases and J by 3 bases, with 10 bases between the two germline ends. CDR1 and CDR2 from the germline V gene are MNHEY and SMNVEV (reference sequence). The CDR3 has 14 amino acids.

The chain links TRBV4-1 to TRBJ2-1, with no clear D. Per germline, CDR1 MGHRA and CDR2 YSYEKL. The CDR3 has 15 residues. V was pared by 7 bases and J by 0 bases, with 13 bases between. The CDR3 DNA reads as TGCGCCAGCAACCGTGGCATACGCTCCTACAATGAGCAGTTCTTC. Its translation: CASNRGIRSYNEQFF.

J is TRBJ1-2 and V is TRBV29-1, with TRBD1 identical over 7 bases. Germline V gives CDR1 SQVTM, CDR2 ANQGSEA. Trimming took 6 bases from V and 2 from J; bases not matched to a gene: 6. CDR3 length equals 13 residues. In DNA, the CDR3 is TGCAGCGTCCCAGGGGGTCAGAACTATGGCTACACCTTC. It specifies CSVPGGQNYGYTF.

The chain links TRBV12-5 to TRBJ1-3; D is possibly TRBD1 (6 bases). Germline CDR1 LGHNT, CDR2 FRNRAP. The CDR3 length is 14 residues. V was shortened by 6 bases and J by 1 base, with 10 bases between the two germline ends. CDR3 sequence: CASGAGVSGNTIYF. The CDR3 DNA follows: TGTGCTAGTGGAGCAGGGGTTTCTGGAAACACCATATATTTT.

The genes are TRBV11-1 and TRBJ2-4, with 10 bases fitting TRBD2. From germline, CDR1 is SGHAT and CDR2 FQDESV (reference sequence). The V and J ends lost 3 bases and 6 bases, in that order; junction bases with no gene match: 5. CDR3 length: 15 residues. CDR3 coding DNA: TGTGCCAGCAGCTTTCGGAGCGGGGGGGTAAACATTCAGTACTTC. Translation: CASSFRSGGVNIQYF.

This chain connects TRBV5-1 to TRBJ1-6; D is unclear. Germline lookup yields CDR1 SGHRS and CDR2 YFSETQ. This CDR3 has 15 amino acids. Trimming took 0 bases from V and 13 from J, leaving 17 bases between them. For the CDR3, the DNA is TGCGCCAGCAGCTTGGGGGCAGGACTCTTAGGGCCCCTCCACTTT. Translating it yields CASSLGAGLLGPLHF.

V gene TRBV5-1 combines with J gene TRBJ1-3; D ambiguous. Germline values: CDR1 SGHRS, CDR2 YFSETQ. This CDR3 is 14 amino acids long. Trimming took off 1 base at V and 2 bases at J, with 7 bases between the two ends. The DNA for the CDR3 is TGCGCCAGCAGCTTGCCAGAAGCTGGAAACACCATATATTTT. Protein: CASSLPEAGNTIYF. Full variable domain (missing parts from reference TRBV5-1 and TRBJ1-3): KAGVTQTPRYLIKTRGQQVTLSCSPISGHRSVSWYQQTPGQGLQFLFEYFSETQRNKGNFPGRFSGRQFSNSRSEMNVSTLELGDSALYLCASSLPEAGNTIYFGEGSWLTVV.

A remark on this clone: No conserved phenylalanine or tryptophan ends this CDR3, so it is likely a read error. No DNA is shown, since the ends of the CDR3 on it are uncertain; the CDR3 is the one TCRdb lists. The CDR3 here is CATSRDGKTGGI. The gene calls are TRBV15 and TRBJ1-2; TRBD1, the table's D call, lacks a check against the DNA. Germline-derived CDR1 and CDR2 are LNHNV and YYDKDF (reference sequence). Counting both end residues, the CDR3 totals 12 amino acids.

The chain carries TRBV7-2 and TRBJ1-3, with TRBD1 as a possible D gene (6 bases). CDR3 length: 16 residues. Trimming cost V 1 base and J 1 base, with 11 bases left between them. Per germline, CDR1 SGHTA and CDR2 FQGNSA. In nucleotides, the CDR3 is TGTGCCAGCAGCTTAGTTTCAGGGGTGTCTGGAAACACCATATATTTT. Translation: CASSLVSGVSGNTIYF.

This sequence joins TRBV2 and TRBJ1-2; 9 bases are a match to TRBD1. The V gene's germline CDR1 is SNHLY and CDR2 FYNNEI. V dropped 3 bases and J dropped 4; count of bases not matched to a gene: 3. The CDR3 runs to 14 residues. CDR3: CASSDRDRVYGYTF. CDR3 DNA: TGTGCCAGCAGTGACCGGGACAGGGTCTATGGCTACACCTTC.

This chain connects TRBV6-4 to TRBJ1-2; the D gene is possibly TRBD1 (5 bases). Germline CDR1 reads MRHNA; CDR2 reads SNTAGT. V gave up 2 bases and J gave up 1 base, with 11 bases separating them. CDR3 length equals 15 residues. The CDR3: CASSDGQGYNYGYTF. The CDR3 DNA is TGTGCCAGCAGTGACGGGCAGGGTTATAACTATGGCTACACCTTC.

The chain carries TRBV5-1 and TRBJ1-2, with 9 bases identical to TRBD1. This CDR3 comprises 19 residues. The trim removed 0 bases at V and 3 bases at J, leaving 15 bases unmatched. CDR1 is SGHRS, CDR2 YFSETQ, per germline. This CDR3 reads CASSLASLGQGIVDYGYTF. The CDR3 DNA reads TGCGCCAGCAGCTTGGCCTCACTCGGACAGGGGATTGTGGACTATGGCTACACCTTC.

V and J are TRBV7-8 and TRBJ2-3; TRBD2 agrees at 7 bases. In germline, CDR1 is SGHVS, CDR2 FQNEAQ. J was trimmed by 5 bases and V by 5 bases; bases with no gene match: 13. The CDR3 is made up of 16 amino acids. The CDR3 DNA reads as TGTGCCAGCAGCCCTCTACCGGGGGGAGGGAGAGATACGCAGTATTTT. Translation: CASSPLPGGGRDTQYF.

The V call is TRBV29-1, the J call TRBJ1-2, with D maybe TRBD1 (6 bases). V dropped 4 bases and J dropped 4 bases, with 16 bases sitting between them. Germline V lookup: CDR1 SQVTM, CDR2 ANQGSEA. This CDR3 is 14 amino acids long. This CDR3 reads CSVGSLQGTYGYTF. CDR3 sequence (DNA): TGCAGCGTTGGATCGCTTCAGGGGACCTATGGCTACACCTTC.

The J gene is TRBJ1-3, the V gene TRBV5-6, with D unclear. Germline loops: CDR1 SGHDT, CDR2 YYEEEE. The CDR3 is 14 amino acids. V shed 0 bases and J shed 2 bases, with 6 bases lying between them. This CDR3 reads CASSLVGTGNTIYF. The CDR3 DNA reads as TGTGCCAGCAGCTTGGTCGGGACTGGAAACACCATATATTTT.

The CDR3 is CASSYSTDRWGSPLHF. The CDR3 region has the DNA TGTGCCAGCAGTTACTCGACGGACAGATGGGGTTCACCCCTCCACTTT. This rearrangement joins TRBV6-5 to TRBJ1-6, with a weak D call TRBD1 (6 bases). The CDR3 spans 16 residues. The germline V gene has CDR1 MNHEY and CDR2 SVGAGI. Trimming pared 0 bases from V and 9 bases from J, leaving 15 bases between.

This chain joins TRBV4-2 and TRBJ1-1, with D hard to call. Trimming cost V 1 base and J 1 base, with 7 bases left between them. This CDR3 region has 14 residues. Germline-derived CDR1 and CDR2 are LGHNA and YNFKEQ. CDR3 nucleotide sequence: TGTGCCAGCAGCCAAGGGAGCGAGAACACTGAAGCTTTCTTT. Its protein product is CASSQGSENTEAFF.